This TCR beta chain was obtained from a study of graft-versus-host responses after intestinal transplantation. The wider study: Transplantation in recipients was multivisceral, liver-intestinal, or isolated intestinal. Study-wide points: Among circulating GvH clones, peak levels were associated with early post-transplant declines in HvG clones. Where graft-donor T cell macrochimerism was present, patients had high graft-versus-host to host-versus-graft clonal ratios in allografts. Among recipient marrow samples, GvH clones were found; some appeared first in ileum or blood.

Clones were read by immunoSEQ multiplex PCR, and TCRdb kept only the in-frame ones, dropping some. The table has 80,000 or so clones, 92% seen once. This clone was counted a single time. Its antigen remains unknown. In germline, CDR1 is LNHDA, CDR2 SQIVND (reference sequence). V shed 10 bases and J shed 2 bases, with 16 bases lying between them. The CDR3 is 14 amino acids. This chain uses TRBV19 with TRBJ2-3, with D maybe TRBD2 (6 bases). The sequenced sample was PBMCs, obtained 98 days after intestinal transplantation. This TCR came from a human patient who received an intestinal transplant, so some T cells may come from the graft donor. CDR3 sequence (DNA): TGTGCCATCGCACCTGCGGGGAACACAGATACGCAGTATTTT. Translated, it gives CAIAPAGNTDTQYF.